Presented here are 26 T cell receptor beta chains from one specimen sequenced in a study of blood T cell repertoires in COVID-19. Profiling relied on immunoSEQ multiplex PCR, and the TCRdb table lists in-frame clones only, not all of them. This repertoire shows almost 200,000 clones, approximately 87% found once; its top ten account for 0.78%. The sequencing input was peripheral blood. The receptor set was obtained from a woman aged 65 to 85 with acute or convalescent COVID-19.

This rearrangement joins TRBV28 to TRBJ1-2; D not resolved. The CDR3 consists of 12 residues. Germline V CDR1 and CDR2: MDHEN, SYDVKM. Trimming took 3 bases from V and 7 from J, leaving 9 bases between them. This CDR3 is CASSLAARGYTF. The CDR3 coding sequence is TGTGCCAGCAGTTTGGCGGCTCGTGGCTACACCTTC.

This clone appeared a single time. V gene TRBV10-3 combines with J gene TRBJ1-2; 7 bases map to TRBD1. V lost 3 bases, J lost 3 bases, and 7 bases stayed unmatched. Germline CDR1 and CDR2: ENHRY and SYGVKD. This CDR3 comprises 15 residues. For the CDR3, the DNA is TGTGCCATCAGTGAAGGCCAGGGGGTTGACTATGGCTACACCTTC. Protein sequence: CAISEGQGVDYGYTF.

The chain recombines TRBV5-4 with TRBJ1-2, with D possibly TRBD1 on 5 matching bases. The CDR3 sequence is 15 residues long. Germline-derived CDR1 and CDR2 are SGHNT and YYREEE (reference sequence). The ends were cut back, 4 bases at V and 8 bases at J, with 21 bases in the middle. CDR3 DNA sequence: TGTGCCAGCAGCCCCGGACGGGAGGGCAAGGGGGGCTACACCTTC. This encodes CASSPGREGKGGYTF.

This clone was observed a single time. The rearrangement links TRBV9 to TRBJ1-6; maybe TRBD1 (5 bases). CDR1 is SGDLS and CDR2 is YYNGEE in the germline V gene. The CDR3 loop spans 14 amino acids. Trimming shortened V by 4 bases and J by 7 bases, and 12 bases separated the two germline ends. The CDR3 region is CASSPTGANSPLHF. The CDR3, as DNA: TGTGCCAGCAGCCCCACAGGAGCGAATTCACCCCTCCACTTT.

J is TRBJ2-5 and V is TRBV15; D not certain. V was trimmed by 0 bases and J by 5 bases, leaving 7 bases between them. The CDR3 has 13 amino acids. Germline values: CDR1 LNHNV, CDR2 YYDKDF (reference sequence). The CDR3 DNA is TGTGCCACCAGCAGAGATCCGCGGGAGACCCAGTACTTC. Its protein is CATSRDPRETQYF.

The genes are TRBV15 and TRBJ2-3; 12 bases agree with TRBD1. Trimming cost V 2 bases and J 5 bases; bases outside gene matches: 8. This CDR3 region has 17 residues. The germline V gene has CDR1 LNHNV and CDR2 YYDKDF (reference sequence). CDR3 DNA sequence: TGTGCCACCAGCAGAAATCCGGGACAGGGGGCCCAAGATACGCAGTATTTT. It codes for CATSRNPGQGAQDTQYF.

This clone has a handful of counts. The CDR3 reads CASGDRDTEAFF. The CDR3 nucleotides read TGTGCCAGTGGGGACAGGGACACTGAAGCTTTCTTT. The chain uses TRBV19 and TRBJ1-1, with TRBD1 identical over 9 bases. This CDR3 comprises 12 residues. Germline trimming cut 8 bases from V and 3 bases from J; bases unmatched to any gene: 1. CDR1 and CDR2 from the germline V gene are LNHDA and SQIVND (reference sequence). The entire variable domain, with the rest obtained from reference TRBV19 and TRBJ1-1, is as follows: DGGITQSPKYLFRKEGQNVTLSCEQNLNHDAMYWYRQDPGQGLRLIYYSQIVNDFQKGDIAEGYSVSREKKESFPLTVTSAQKNPTAFYLCASGDRDTEAFFGQGTRLTVV.

This chain uses TRBV28 with TRBJ1-1; tentatively, D is TRBD1 (6 bases). Trimming removed 1 base from V and 5 bases from J, with 23 bases in between. This CDR3 is 18 amino acids long. CDR1 and CDR2 from the germline V gene are MDHEN and SYDVKM. Written as DNA, the CDR3 is TGTGCCAGCAGTTTATCCCCCTCAGGGGCAGGTAGGATAACTGAAGCTTTCTTT. It specifies CASSLSPSGAGRITEAFF.

This clone was counted a few times. The chain joins TRBV3-1 (or the pseudogene TRBV3-2) to TRBJ2-7; the D gene is possibly TRBD1 (6 bases). There are 14 residues in the CDR3. The germline CDR1 and CDR2 sequences are LGHDT and YNNKEL (reference sequence). V was pared by 4 bases and J by 2 bases, with 12 bases between. CDR3 nucleotide sequence: TGTGCCAGCAGCCTGACAGGTCTTCCCTACGAGCAGTACTTC. Its translation is CASSLTGLPYEQYF.

This chain uses TRBV11-2 with TRBJ2-4; D perhaps matches TRBD1 (6 bases). Germline V gene sequence: CDR1 SGHAT, CDR2 FQNNGV. The ends were cut back, 5 bases at V and 0 bases at J, with 11 bases in the middle. The CDR3 is 15 residues long. For the CDR3, the DNA is TGTGCCAGCAGCCGGCTGGACAGAGCCAAAAACATTCAGTACTTC. This gives the protein CASSRLDRAKNIQYF. The variable domain in full, with the rest retrieved from reference TRBV11-2 and TRBJ2-4, is EAGVAQSPRYKIIEKRQSVAFWCNPISGHATLYWYQQILGQGPKLLIQFQNNGVVDDSQLPKDRFSAERLKGVDSTLKIQPAKLEDSAVYLCASSRLDRAKNIQYFGAGTRLSVL.

This clone has more than one count but fewer than ten. The rearrangement links TRBV6-5 to TRBJ1-2; tentative D call: TRBD1 (6 bases). From germline, CDR1 is MNHEY and CDR2 SVGAGI. The CDR3 length is 12 residues. V was clipped by 8 bases and J by 7 bases, with 14 bases between them. CDR3 sequence (DNA): TGTGCCAGCGGAGTCTCAGGGGCTGGCTACACCTTC. Its protein product is CASGVSGAGYTF.

This chain joins TRBV29-1 and TRBJ2-3; 10 bases fit TRBD2. Germline CDR1 SQVTM, CDR2 ANQGSEA. The CDR3 sequence is 14 residues long. J gave up 4 bases and V 4 bases, and 5 bases lay outside the gene matches. The CDR3 is CSVVALAGADTQYF. Written as DNA, the CDR3 is TGCAGCGTTGTGGCGCTAGCGGGGGCAGATACGCAGTATTTT.

The DNA of the CDR3 is TGCGCCAGCAGTTCCTCGCCAGCGGAAGGGTACAATGAGCAGTTCTTC. This sequence encodes CASSSSPAEGYNEQFF. The chain employs TRBV5-1 and TRBJ2-1, with D tentatively TRBD2 (5 bases). This CDR3 is built from 16 residues. The ends were cut back, 5 bases at V and 4 bases at J, with 19 bases in the middle. Germline CDR1 is SGHRS and CDR2 is YFSETQ.

This chain joins TRBV4-1 and TRBJ2-2, with TRBD2 identical over 9 bases. The CDR3 loop spans 15 amino acids. Per germline, CDR1 MGHRA and CDR2 YSYEKL. Germline trimming cut 2 bases from V and 9 bases from J; bases unmatched to any gene: 7. This CDR3 is CASSQWGLAGRELFF. CDR3 DNA: TGCGCCAGCAGCCAATGGGGTCTAGCGGGGAGGGAGCTGTTTTTT.

A single count supports this clone. The chain combines TRBV12-5 with TRBJ2-3; 9 bases map to TRBD1. Germline assignment: CDR1 LGHNT and CDR2 FRNRAP. Germline trimming cut 1 base from V and 4 bases from J; bases unmatched to any gene: 3. The CDR3 has 15 residues. CDR3 nucleotide sequence: TGTGCTAGTGGTTTGGGGACAGGGGCGGCAGATACGCAGTATTTT. Translating gives CASGLGTGAADTQYF.

This clone has only a few counts. The V and J genes are TRBV6-2 or TRBV6-3 and TRBJ1-2; the D gene is possibly TRBD1 (6 bases). V lost 5 bases, J lost 4 bases, and 20 bases lay in between. Germline CDR1 is MNHEY and CDR2 is SVGEGT. The CDR3 contains 16 residues. The CDR3 DNA reads as TGTGCCAGCAGTACGGACAGTTACCCGAGCTTCTATGGCTACACCTTC. This encodes CASSTDSYPSFYGYTF.

V and J are TRBV7-7 and TRBJ2-5, with a possible D match to TRBD1 (6 bases). The germline V gene encodes CDR1 SSHAT and CDR2 FNYEAQ (reference sequence). This CDR3 spans 15 amino acids. V was clipped by 1 base and J by 4 bases, with 13 bases between them. The CDR3 protein is CASSLGDMRSETQYF. The CDR3 DNA follows: TGTGCCAGCAGCTTAGGGGACATGCGGTCAGAGACCCAGTACTTC.

The gene calls are TRBV18 and TRBJ1-5, with a tentative D call TRBD1 (6 bases). Trimming removed 6 bases at V and 6 bases at J, with 12 bases between. Looked up from germline, CDR1 is KGHSH and CDR2 is LQKENI. The CDR3 runs to 13 residues. CDR3 residues: CASSREGVQPQHF. CDR3 nucleotide sequence: TGTGCCAGCTCGCGGGAGGGGGTTCAGCCCCAGCATTTT.

The chain couples TRBV27 to TRBJ1-1, with D possibly being TRBD1 (5 bases). Looked up from germline, CDR1 is MNHEY and CDR2 is SMNVEV (reference sequence). Trimming took 6 bases from V and 0 from J, leaving 17 bases between them. This CDR3 comprises 16 residues. The CDR3 sequence is CASSRQRPSLNTEAFF. DNA for the CDR3: TGTGCCAGCAGCCGACAGAGACCTTCCCTGAACACTGAAGCTTTCTTT.

A remark on this clone: This sample includes further DNA sequences coding for the same CDR3. The rearrangement uses TRBV6-4 and TRBJ2-3; a possible D gene is TRBD1 (5 bases). The CDR3 extends over 14 amino acids. The V gene's germline CDR1 is MRHNA and CDR2 SNTAGT. Between the trimmed V and J ends, which lost 0 bases and 3 bases, there was a span of 7 bases. In DNA, the CDR3 is TGTGCCAGCAGTGACTCAAGGGGAACAGATACGCAGTATTTT. This sequence encodes CASSDSRGTDTQYF.

CDR3 coding DNA: TGTGCCAGCAGCCTCTTCGGGGGGGTCGGGAACACTGAAGCTTTCTTT. This translates into CASSLFGGVGNTEAFF. This chain uses TRBV3-1 (or the pseudogene TRBV3-2) with TRBJ1-1; a weak D match, TRBD1 (5 bases). The germline V gene has CDR1 LGHDT and CDR2 YNNKEL (reference sequence). The CDR3 has 16 residues. V was shortened by 4 bases and J by 1 base, with 16 bases between the two germline ends.

This clone appeared a single time. J is TRBJ2-1 and V is TRBV11-2; 14 bases map to TRBD2. Germline V gene sequence: CDR1 SGHAT, CDR2 FQNNGV. Trimming took 6 bases from V and 15 from J; bases not matched to a gene: 13. The CDR3 consists of 15 residues. The CDR3 region is CASSSRPTSGGALFF. The CDR3 DNA is TGTGCCAGCAGTTCTCGGCCGACTAGCGGGGGGGCATTGTTCTTC.

The chain is built from TRBV5-1 and TRBJ1-6; 9 bases align to TRBD1. V gave up 4 bases and J gave up 9 bases; unmatched junction bases: 8. Germline-derived CDR1 and CDR2 are SGHRS and YFSETQ. The CDR3 has 15 residues. The DNA for the CDR3 is TGCGCCAGCAGCACGGGACAGGGAGGGACTTCACCCCTCCACTTT. Translating it yields CASSTGQGGTSPLHF.

The rearrangement uses TRBV6-5 and TRBJ2-7; 12 nucleotides line up with TRBD1. V trimming: 5 bases; J trimming: 6 bases; junction bases outside the gene matches: 8. The germline V gene has CDR1 MNHEY and CDR2 SVGAGI. The CDR3 runs to 15 residues. For the CDR3, the DNA is TGTGCCAGCAGTCAAACCGGGACAGGGGGCGCCGAGCAGTACTTC. It specifies CASSQTGTGGAEQYF.

A remark on this clone: The same CDR3 also results from other DNA sequences found in this sample. V usage is TRBV3-1 (or the pseudogene TRBV3-2) and J usage is TRBJ1-6; tentatively, D is TRBD1 (5 bases). Per germline, CDR1 LGHDT and CDR2 YNNKEL (reference sequence). The V gene lost 4 bases and the J gene lost 4 bases, with 8 bases spanning the gap. The CDR3 length is 14 residues. The CDR3 nucleotides read TGTGCCAGCAGCCCCCAGGGTTATAATTCACCCCTCCACTTT. It is translated as CASSPQGYNSPLHF.

The chain links TRBV28 to TRBJ2-1, with D tentatively TRBD2 (5 bases). Trimming cost V 4 bases and J 0 bases, with 7 bases left between them. This CDR3 has 14 residues. The V gene's germline CDR1 is MDHEN and CDR2 SYDVKM. The CDR3 reads CASSSGGSYNEQFF. CDR3 nucleotide sequence: TGTGCCAGCAGTTCCGGAGGCTCCTACAATGAGCAGTTCTTC.